This TCR beta chain was sequenced during a study of identical twins. Broader study findings: Cord blood beta clonotypes that were abundant carried fewer insertions, and memory repertoires showed no such trend.

With template switching, a universal primer site was added, and the cDNA carried unique molecular identifiers. Each CDR3 protein gets one entry after TCRdb re-called the 5' RACE reads with MiXCR. Of 200,000 to 250,000 distinct CDR3 sequences in the sample, roughly 12% were seen once. This clonotype was observed many times. Its specificity is unknown. Healthy Caucasians were all of the donors. Another study also made use of these data, one on yellow fever vaccine responses in identical twins. According to that study: Convergence reportedly seemed to mark part of the twins' vaccine T cell response, with personalization marking the rest.

The clonotype originates from a woman aged 18-29 years in good health. Sequencing input: memory (CD45RO+) T cells sorted from blood.

CDR3 loop: CASKLSGPYGYTF. The CDR3 DNA sequence: TGTGCCAGCAAATTATCAGGACCATATGGCTACACCTTC. This rearrangement joins TRBV12-3 or TRBV12-4 to TRBJ1-2; D not resolved. Trimming cost V 7 bases and J 5 bases, with 14 bases left between them. CDR3 size: 13 residues.